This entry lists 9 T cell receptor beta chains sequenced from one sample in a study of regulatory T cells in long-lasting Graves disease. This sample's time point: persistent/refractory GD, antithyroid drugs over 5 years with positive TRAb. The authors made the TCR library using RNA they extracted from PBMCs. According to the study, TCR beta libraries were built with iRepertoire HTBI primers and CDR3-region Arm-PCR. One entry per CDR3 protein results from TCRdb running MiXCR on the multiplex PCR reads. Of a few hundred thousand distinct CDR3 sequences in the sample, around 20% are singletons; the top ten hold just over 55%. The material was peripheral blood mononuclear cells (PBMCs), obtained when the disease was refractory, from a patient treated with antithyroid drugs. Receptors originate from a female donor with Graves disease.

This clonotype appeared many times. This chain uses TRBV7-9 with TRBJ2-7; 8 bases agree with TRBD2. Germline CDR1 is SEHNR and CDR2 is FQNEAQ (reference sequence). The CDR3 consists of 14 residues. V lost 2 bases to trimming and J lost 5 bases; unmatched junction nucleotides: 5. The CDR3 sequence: CASSLTSGLDEQYF. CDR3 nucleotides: TGTGCCAGCAGCTTAACTAGCGGTTTGGACGAGCAGTACTTC.

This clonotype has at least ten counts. In DNA, the CDR3 is TGTGCCAGCGGTCGGGTCAGACAAGAGACCCAGTACTTC. It codes for CASGRVRQETQYF. The gene calls are TRBV6-1 and TRBJ2-5; unclear D gene. CDR1 MNHNS and CDR2 SASEGT come from the germline V gene. The CDR3 spans 13 residues. Deletions cut 8 bases from V and 2 bases from J, with 12 bases between.

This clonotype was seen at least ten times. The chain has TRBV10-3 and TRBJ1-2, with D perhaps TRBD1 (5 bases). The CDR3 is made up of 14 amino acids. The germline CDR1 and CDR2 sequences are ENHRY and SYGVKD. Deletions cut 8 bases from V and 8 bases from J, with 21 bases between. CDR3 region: CAIGRSGDASGYTF. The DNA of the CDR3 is TGTGCCATCGGGCGATCGGGGGACGCGAGCGGCTACACCTTC.

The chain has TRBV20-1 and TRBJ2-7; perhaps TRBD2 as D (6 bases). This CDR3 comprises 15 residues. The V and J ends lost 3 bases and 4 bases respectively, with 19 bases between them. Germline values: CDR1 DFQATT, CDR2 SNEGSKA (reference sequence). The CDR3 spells CSASSPLAAIYEQYF. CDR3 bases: TGCAGTGCTAGTTCCCCCTTAGCGGCAATTTACGAGCAGTACTTC.

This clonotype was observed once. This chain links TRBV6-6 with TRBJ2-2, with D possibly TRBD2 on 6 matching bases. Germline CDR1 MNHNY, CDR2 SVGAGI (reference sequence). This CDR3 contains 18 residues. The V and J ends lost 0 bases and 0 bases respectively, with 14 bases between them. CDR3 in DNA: TGTGCCAGCAGTTACTCGGTAGCGGAAAGATCGAACACCGGGGAGCTGTTTTTT. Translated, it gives CASSYSVAERSNTGELFF.

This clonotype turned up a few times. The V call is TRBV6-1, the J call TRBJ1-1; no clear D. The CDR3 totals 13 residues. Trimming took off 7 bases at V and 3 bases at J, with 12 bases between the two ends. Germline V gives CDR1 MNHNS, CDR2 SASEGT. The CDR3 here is CASTNPGDTEAFF. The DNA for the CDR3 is TGTGCCAGCACCAATCCTGGGGACACTGAAGCTTTCTTT.

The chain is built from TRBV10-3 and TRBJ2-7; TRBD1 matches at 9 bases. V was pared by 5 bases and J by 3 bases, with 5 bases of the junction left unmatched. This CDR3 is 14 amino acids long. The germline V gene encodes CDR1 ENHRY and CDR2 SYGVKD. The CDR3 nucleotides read TGTGCCATCAGTACAGGGGGCGGGAACTACGAGCAGTACTTC. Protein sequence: CAISTGGGNYEQYF.

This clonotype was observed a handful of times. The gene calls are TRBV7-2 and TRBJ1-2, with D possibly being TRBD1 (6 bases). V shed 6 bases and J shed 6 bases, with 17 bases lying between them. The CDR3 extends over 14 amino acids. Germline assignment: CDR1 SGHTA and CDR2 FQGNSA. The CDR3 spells CASRLGAQGDGYTF. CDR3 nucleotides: TGTGCCAGCAGGTTGGGGGCACAGGGAGATGGCTACACCTTC.

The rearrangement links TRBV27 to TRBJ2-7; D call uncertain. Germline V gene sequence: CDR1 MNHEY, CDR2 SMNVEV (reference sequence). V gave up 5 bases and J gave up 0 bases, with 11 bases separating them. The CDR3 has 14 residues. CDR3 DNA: TGTGCCAGCAGTCGACTGGGTCACTCCTACGAGCAGTACTTC. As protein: CASSRLGHSYEQYF.